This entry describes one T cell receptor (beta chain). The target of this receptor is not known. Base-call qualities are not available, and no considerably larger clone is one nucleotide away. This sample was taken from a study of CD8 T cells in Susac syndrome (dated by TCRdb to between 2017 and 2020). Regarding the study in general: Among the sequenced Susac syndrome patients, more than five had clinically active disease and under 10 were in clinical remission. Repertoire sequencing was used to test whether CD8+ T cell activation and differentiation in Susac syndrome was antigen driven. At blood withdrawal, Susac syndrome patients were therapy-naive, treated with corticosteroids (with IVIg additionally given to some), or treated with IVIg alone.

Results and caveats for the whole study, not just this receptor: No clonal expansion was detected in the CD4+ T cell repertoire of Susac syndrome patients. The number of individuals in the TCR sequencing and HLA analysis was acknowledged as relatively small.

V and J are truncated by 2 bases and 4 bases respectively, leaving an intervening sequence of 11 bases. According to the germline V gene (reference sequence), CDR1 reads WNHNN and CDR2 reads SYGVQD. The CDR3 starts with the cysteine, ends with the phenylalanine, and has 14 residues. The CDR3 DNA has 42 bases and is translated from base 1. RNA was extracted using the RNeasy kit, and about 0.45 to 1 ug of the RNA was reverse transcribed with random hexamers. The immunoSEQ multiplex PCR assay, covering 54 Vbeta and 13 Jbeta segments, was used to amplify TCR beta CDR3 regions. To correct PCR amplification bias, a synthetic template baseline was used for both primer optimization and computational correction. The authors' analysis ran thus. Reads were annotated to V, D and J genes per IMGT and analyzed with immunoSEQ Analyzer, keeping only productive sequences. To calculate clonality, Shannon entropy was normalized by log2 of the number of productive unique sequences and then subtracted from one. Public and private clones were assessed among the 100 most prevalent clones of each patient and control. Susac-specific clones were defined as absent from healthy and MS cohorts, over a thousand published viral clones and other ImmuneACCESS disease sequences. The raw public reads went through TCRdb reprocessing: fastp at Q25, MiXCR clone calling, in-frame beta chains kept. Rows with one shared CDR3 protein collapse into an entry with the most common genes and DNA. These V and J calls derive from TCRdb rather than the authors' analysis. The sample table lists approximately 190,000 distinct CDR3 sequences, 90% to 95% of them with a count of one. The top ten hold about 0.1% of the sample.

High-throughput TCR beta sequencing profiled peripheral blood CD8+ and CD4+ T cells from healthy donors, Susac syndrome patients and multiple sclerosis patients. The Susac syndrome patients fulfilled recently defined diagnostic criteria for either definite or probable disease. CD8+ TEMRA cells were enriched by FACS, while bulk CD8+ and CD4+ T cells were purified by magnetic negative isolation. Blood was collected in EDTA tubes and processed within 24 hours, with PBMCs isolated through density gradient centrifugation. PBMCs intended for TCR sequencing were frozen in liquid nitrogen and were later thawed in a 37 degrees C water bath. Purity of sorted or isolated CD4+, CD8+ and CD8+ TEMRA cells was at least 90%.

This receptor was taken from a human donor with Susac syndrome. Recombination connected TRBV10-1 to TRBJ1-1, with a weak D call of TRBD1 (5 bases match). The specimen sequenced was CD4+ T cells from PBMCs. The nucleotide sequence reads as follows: TGCGCCAGCAGTGAGGACAGTTCGAGCACTGAAGCTTTCTTT. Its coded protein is CASSEDSSSTEAFF.